Below are 4 T cell receptor beta chains sequenced from a single sample in a study of early T cells in non-severe SARS-CoV-2 infection. TCRdb redid the calling of the 5' RACE reads with MiXCR, one entry per CDR3 protein. The repertoire holds about 88,000 distinct CDR3 sequences, about 15% seen once, with 4.5% to 7% in the top ten. Sequenced: whole blood. These TCRs come from an adult who was a healthcare worker with PCR-confirmed SARS-CoV-2 infection or an uninfected control (not recorded which).

This chain uses TRBV3-1 with TRBJ2-7; D may be TRBD1 (5 bases). Per germline, CDR1 LGHDT and CDR2 YNNKEL (reference sequence). Trimming took off 4 bases at V and 2 bases at J, with 9 bases between the two ends. The CDR3 spans 13 residues. CDR3 in DNA: TGTGCCAGCAGCCGGACAAGAACCTACGAGCAGTACTTC. This sequence encodes CASSRTRTYEQYF.

This clonotype was found a few times. V gene TRBV11-2 combines with J gene TRBJ2-4, with a weak D call TRBD2 (5 bases). Per germline, CDR1 SGHAT and CDR2 FQNNGV. The CDR3 covers 14 residues. V was trimmed by 5 bases and J by 6 bases, leaving 14 bases between them. The CDR3 sequence: CASSAEAVLNIQYF. The CDR3 DNA follows: TGTGCCAGCAGCGCGGAAGCGGTTTTAAACATTCAGTACTTC.

J is TRBJ1-5 and V is TRBV10-1; 9 bases line up with TRBD1. Germline lookup yields CDR1 WNHNN and CDR2 SYGVQD (reference sequence). The CDR3 runs to 11 residues. The CDR3 region has the DNA TGCGCGGAGGACAGGGGTGAGCCCCAGCATTTT. Translated, it gives CAEDRGEPQHF.

The genes are TRBV5-4 and TRBJ2-7; possibly TRBD2 for D (6 bases). Germline V lookup: CDR1 SGHNT, CDR2 YYREEE (reference sequence). V shed 0 bases and J shed 9 bases, with 16 bases lying between them. The CDR3 loop spans 14 amino acids. The CDR3: CASSLAAGPDGQYF. DNA for the CDR3: TGTGCCAGCAGCTTGGCCGCGGGACCTGATGGGCAGTACTTC.